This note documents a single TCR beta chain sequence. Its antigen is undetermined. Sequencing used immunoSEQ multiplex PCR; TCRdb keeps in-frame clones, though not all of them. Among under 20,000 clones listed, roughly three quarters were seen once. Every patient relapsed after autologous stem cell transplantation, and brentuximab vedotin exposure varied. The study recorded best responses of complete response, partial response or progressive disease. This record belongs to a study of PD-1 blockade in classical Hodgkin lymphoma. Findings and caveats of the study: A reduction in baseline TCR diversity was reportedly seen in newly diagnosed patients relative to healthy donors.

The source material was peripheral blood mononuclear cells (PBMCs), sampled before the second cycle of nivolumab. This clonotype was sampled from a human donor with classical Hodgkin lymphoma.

DNA of the CDR3: TGTGCCAGCAGCTTGGCCGTTGGTCAGATCAACTATGGCTACACCTTC. Its protein product is CASSLAVGQINYGYTF. The chain links TRBV5-6 to TRBJ1-2, with D unresolved. This CDR3 is built from 16 residues. The V end was cut by 0 bases, the J end by 2 bases, with 14 bases between. CDR1 and CDR2 from the germline V gene are SGHDT and YYEEEE.